A selection of T cell receptor beta chains follows, all from one sample in a study of blood T cell repertoires in COVID-19. Measured with immunoSEQ multiplex PCR; TCRdb has only the in-frame clones, and not every one. The data hold 210,000 or so clones, with 85% observed a single time. Sequences were obtained from peripheral blood. These receptors were collected from a man aged 50 to 59 with COVID-19, enrolled during active disease. Both conserved end residues are part of each CDR3. D genes are given only for firm matches. Size tells how often a clone was seen (once, few, many) or the class of an expanded clone, and some rows leave it out.

D gene: TRBD1; J gene: TRBJ1-2; V gene: TRBV2; clone size: NA; CDR3 protein: CASSVGDREGSNGYTF; CDR3 DNA: TGTGCCAGCAGCGTAGGGGACAGGGAGGGAAGTAATGGCTACACCTTC
D gene: NA; J gene: TRBJ1-2; V gene: TRBV5-4; clone size: NA; CDR3 protein: CASTGVGNYGYTF; CDR3 DNA: TGTGCCAGCACAGGGGTTGGTAACTATGGCTACACCTTC
D gene: TRBD1; J gene: TRBJ1-4; V gene: TRBV14; clone size: NA; CDR3 protein: CASSQAQGFEKLFF; CDR3 DNA: TGTGCCAGCAGCCAAGCACAGGGGTTTGAAAAACTGTTTTTT
D gene: TRBD2; J gene: TRBJ2-1; V gene: TRBV19; clone size: NA; CDR3 protein: CASSKGLAGEREQFF; CDR3 DNA: TGTGCCAGTAGTAAGGGACTAGCGGGGGAGCGGGAGCAGTTCTTC
D gene: TRBD2; J gene: TRBJ2-7; V gene: TRBV5-4; clone size: NA; CDR3 protein: CASSRSSGGAIYEQYF; CDR3 DNA: TGTGCCAGCAGCAGATCTAGCGGGGGGGCGATCTACGAGCAGTACTTC
D gene: NA; J gene: TRBJ2-2; V gene: TRBV6-2/TRBV6-3; clone size: few; CDR3 protein: CASSYSILVYSNTGELFF; CDR3 DNA: TGTGCCAGCAGTTACTCGATCCTAGTTTATTCGAACACCGGGGAGCTGTTTTTT
D gene: NA; J gene: TRBJ2-7; V gene: TRBV30; clone size: NA; CDR3 protein: CAGVMKGVNYEQYF; CDR3 DNA: TGTGCCGGCGTTATGAAGGGGGTTAACTACGAGCAGTACTTC
D gene: NA; J gene: TRBJ1-5; V gene: TRBV7-9; clone size: NA; CDR3 protein: CASSFGSAGNQPQHF; CDR3 DNA: TGTGCCAGCAGCTTTGGCAGCGCTGGGAATCAGCCCCAGCATTTT
D gene: TRBD1; J gene: TRBJ1-4; V gene: TRBV5-1; clone size: NA; CDR3 protein: CASSWGQGNINEKLFF; CDR3 DNA: TGCGCCAGCAGCTGGGGACAGGGGAACATTAATGAAAAACTGTTTTTT
D gene: TRBD1; J gene: TRBJ2-6; V gene: TRBV11-3; clone size: NA; CDR3 protein: CASSPGTGFAGANVLTF; CDR3 DNA: TGTGCCAGCAGCCCCGGGACAGGGTTTGCTGGGGCCAACGTCCTGACTTTC
D gene: NA; J gene: TRBJ2-5; V gene: TRBV19; clone size: NA; CDR3 protein: CASSMVNGGTQYF; CDR3 DNA: TGTGCCAGTAGTATGGTAAACGGGGGGACCCAGTACTTC
D gene: TRBD1; J gene: TRBJ1-6; V gene: TRBV2; clone size: NA; CDR3 protein: CASSQAGGSPLHF; CDR3 DNA: TGTGCCAGCAGTCAGGCAGGGGGCTCACCCCTCCACTTT